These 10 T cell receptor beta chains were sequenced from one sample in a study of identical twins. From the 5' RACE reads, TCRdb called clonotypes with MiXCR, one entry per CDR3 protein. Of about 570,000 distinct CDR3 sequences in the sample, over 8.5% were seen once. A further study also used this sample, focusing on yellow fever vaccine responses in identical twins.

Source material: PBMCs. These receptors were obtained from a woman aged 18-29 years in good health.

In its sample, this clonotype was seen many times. Written as DNA, the CDR3 is TGCGCCAGCAGCGTGGACTCCCCCCCCTACAATGAGCAGTTCTTC. Protein: CASSVDSPPYNEQFF. The chain links TRBV5-1 to TRBJ2-1; a weak D match, TRBD2 (5 bases). The V end was cut by 4 bases, the J end by 2 bases, with 13 bases between. Germline V lookup: CDR1 SGHRS, CDR2 YFSETQ. The CDR3 consists of 15 residues.

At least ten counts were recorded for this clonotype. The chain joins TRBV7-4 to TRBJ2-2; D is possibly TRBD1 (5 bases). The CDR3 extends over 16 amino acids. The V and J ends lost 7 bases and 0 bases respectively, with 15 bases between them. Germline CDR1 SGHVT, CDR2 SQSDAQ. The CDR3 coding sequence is TGTGCCAGCACCAGAAGGGCAGGGCCGAACACCGGGGAGCTGTTTTTT. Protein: CASTRRAGPNTGELFF.

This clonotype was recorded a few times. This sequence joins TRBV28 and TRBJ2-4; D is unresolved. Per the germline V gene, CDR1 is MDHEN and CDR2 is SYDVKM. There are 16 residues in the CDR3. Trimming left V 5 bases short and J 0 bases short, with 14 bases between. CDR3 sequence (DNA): TGTGCCAGCAGTGACGAACTATCTTTAGCCAAAAACATTCAGTACTTC. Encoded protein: CASSDELSLAKNIQYF.

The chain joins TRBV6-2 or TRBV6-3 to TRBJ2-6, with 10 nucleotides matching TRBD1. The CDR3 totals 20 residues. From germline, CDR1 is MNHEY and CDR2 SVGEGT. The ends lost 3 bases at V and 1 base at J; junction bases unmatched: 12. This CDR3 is CASSYRLGDRGQSGANVLTF. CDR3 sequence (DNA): TGTGCCAGCAGTTATCGGCTTGGAGACAGGGGGCAATCTGGGGCCAACGTCCTGACTTTC.

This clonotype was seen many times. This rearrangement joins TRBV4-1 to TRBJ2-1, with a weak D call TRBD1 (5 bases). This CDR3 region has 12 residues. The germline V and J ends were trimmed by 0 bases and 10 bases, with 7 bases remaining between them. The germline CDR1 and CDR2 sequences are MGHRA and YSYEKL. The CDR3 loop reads CASSQDKGEQFF. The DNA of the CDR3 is TGCGCCAGCAGCCAAGATAAGGGGGAGCAGTTCTTC.

In nucleotides, the CDR3 is TGTGCCAGCAGCCAAGAAGGCCTAGCGGGAATCCACACCCTCTCCTACGAGCAGTACTTC. Translation: CASSQEGLAGIHTLSYEQYF. The chain is built from TRBV4-2 and TRBJ2-7; 9 bases line up with TRBD2. J gave up 0 bases and V 0 bases, and 15 bases lay outside the gene matches. Germline CDR1 and CDR2: LGHNA and YNFKEQ. The CDR3 spans 20 residues.

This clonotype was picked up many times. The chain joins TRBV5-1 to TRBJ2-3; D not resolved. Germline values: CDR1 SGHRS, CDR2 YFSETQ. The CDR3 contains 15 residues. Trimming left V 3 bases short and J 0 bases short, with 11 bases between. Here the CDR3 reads CASSSGDTSTDTQYF. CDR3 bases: TGCGCCAGCAGCTCAGGAGACACTAGCACAGATACGCAGTATTTT.

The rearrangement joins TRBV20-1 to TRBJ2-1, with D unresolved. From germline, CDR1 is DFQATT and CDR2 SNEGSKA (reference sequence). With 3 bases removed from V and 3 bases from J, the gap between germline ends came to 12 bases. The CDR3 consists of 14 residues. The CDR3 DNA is TGCAGTGCTAGGAGCTTCAATCGCTACAATGAGCAGTTCTTC. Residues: CSARSFNRYNEQFF.

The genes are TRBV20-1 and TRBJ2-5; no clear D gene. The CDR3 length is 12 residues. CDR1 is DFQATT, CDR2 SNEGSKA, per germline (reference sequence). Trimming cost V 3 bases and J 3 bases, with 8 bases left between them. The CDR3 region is CSASGTKETQYF. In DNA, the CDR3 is TGCAGTGCTAGTGGTACAAAAGAGACCCAGTACTTC.

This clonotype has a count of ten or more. CDR3 sequence: CASTGARTTPYEQYF. As DNA, the CDR3 is TGTGCCAGCACTGGAGCCCGGACCACACCCTACGAGCAGTACTTC. The rearrangement joins TRBV6-2 or TRBV6-3 to TRBJ2-7; no clear D. The CDR3 is 15 residues long. Germline V gives CDR1 MNHEY, CDR2 SVGEGT. V lost 7 bases and J lost 2, with 18 bases in between.